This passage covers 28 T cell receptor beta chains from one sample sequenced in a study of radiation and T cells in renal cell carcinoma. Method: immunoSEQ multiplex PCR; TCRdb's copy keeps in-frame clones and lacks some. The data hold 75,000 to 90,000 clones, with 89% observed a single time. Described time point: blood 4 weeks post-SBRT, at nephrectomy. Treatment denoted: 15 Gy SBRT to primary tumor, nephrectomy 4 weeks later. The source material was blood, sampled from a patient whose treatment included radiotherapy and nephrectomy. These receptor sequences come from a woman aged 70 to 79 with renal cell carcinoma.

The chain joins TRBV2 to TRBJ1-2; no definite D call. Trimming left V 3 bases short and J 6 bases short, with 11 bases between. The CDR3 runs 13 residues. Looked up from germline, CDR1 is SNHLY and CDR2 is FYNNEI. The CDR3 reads CASSELREHGYTF. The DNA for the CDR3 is TGTGCCAGCAGTGAGTTGAGGGAGCATGGCTACACCTTC.

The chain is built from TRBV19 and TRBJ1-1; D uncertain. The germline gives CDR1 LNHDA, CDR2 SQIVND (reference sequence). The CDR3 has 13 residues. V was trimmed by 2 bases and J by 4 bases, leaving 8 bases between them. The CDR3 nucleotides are TGTGCCAGTAGTATAAATGGGCCCACTGAAGCTTTCTTT. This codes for CASSINGPTEAFF.

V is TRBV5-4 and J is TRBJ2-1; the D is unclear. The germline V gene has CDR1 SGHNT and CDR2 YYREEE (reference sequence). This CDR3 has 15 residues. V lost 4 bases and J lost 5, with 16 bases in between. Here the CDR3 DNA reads TGTGCCAGCAGCCCGCGGCCGCAGGCGGACAATGAGCAGTTCTTC. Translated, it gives CASSPRPQADNEQFF.

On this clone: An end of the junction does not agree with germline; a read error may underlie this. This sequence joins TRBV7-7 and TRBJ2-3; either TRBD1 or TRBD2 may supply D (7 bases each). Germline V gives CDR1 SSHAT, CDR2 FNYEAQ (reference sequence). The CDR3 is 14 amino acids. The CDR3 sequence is CASSRGGGTDTQYF. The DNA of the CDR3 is TGTGCTAGCAGCAGGGGGGGAGGCACAGATACGCAGTATTTT.

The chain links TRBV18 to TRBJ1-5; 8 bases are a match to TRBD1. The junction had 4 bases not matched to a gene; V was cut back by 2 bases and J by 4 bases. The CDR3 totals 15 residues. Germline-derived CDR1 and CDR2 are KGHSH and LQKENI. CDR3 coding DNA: TGTGCCAGCTCACCATCAGGGGGCTCTAATCAGCCCCAGCATTTT. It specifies CASSPSGGSNQPQHF.

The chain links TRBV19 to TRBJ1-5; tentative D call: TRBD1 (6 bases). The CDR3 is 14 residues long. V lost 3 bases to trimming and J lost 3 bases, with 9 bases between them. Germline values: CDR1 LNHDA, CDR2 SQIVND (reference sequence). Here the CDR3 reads CASSMGGNNQPQHF. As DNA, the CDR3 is TGTGCCAGTAGTATGGGGGGCAACAATCAGCCCCAGCATTTT. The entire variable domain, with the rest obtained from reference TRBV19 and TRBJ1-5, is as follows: DGGITQSPKYLFRKEGQNVTLSCEQNLNHDAMYWYRQDPGQGLRLIYYSQIVNDFQKGDIAEGYSVSREKKESFPLTVTSAQKNPTAFYLCASSMGGNNQPQHFGDGTRLSIL.

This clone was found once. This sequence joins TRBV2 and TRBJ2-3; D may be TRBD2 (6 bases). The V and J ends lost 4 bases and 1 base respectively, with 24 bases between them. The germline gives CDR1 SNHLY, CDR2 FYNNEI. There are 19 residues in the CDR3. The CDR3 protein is CASSVGASAKPWGTDTQYF. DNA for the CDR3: TGTGCCAGCAGTGTGGGAGCTAGCGCTAAACCTTGGGGCACAGATACGCAGTATTTT. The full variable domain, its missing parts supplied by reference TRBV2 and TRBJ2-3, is EPEVTQTPSHQVTQMGQEVILRCVPISNHLYFYWYRQILGQKVEFLVSFYNNEISEKSEIFDDQFSVERPDGSNFTLKIRSTKLEDSAMYFCASSVGASAKPWGTDTQYFGPGTRLTVL.

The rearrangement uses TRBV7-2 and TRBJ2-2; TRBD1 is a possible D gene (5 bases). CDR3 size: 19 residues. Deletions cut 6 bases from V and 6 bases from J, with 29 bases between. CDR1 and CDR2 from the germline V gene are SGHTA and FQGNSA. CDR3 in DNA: TGTGCCAGCAGTCCTCTAAGGGGCACAACTCAAGTCAGAGCCGGGGAGCTGTTTTTT. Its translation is CASSPLRGTTQVRAGELFF.

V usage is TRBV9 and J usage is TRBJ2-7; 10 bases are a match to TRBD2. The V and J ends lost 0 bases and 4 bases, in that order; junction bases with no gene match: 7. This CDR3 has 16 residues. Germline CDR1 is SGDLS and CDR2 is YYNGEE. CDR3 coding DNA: TGTGCCAGCAGCGTAGGGGTAGCGGGGGGAAAGTACGAGCAGTACTTC. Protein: CASSVGVAGGKYEQYF. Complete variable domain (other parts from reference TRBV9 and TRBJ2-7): DSGVTQTPKHLITATGQRVTLRCSPRSGDLSVYWYQQSLDQGLQFLIQYYNGEERAKGNILERFSAQQFPDLHSELNLSSLELGDSALYFCASSVGVAGGKYEQYFGPGTRLTVT.

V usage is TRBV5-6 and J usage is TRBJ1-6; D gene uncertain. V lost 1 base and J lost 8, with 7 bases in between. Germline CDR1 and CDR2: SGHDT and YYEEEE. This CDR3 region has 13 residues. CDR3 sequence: CASSLNGYSPLHF. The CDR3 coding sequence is TGTGCCAGCAGCTTGAATGGATATTCACCCCTCCACTTT.

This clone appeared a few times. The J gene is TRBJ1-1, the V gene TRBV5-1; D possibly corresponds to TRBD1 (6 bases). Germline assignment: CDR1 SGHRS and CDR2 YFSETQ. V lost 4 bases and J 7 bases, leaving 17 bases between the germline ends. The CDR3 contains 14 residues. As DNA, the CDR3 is TGCGCCAGCAGCCATTCGCCACAGGGATTTGAAGCTTTCTTT. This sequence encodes CASSHSPQGFEAFF.

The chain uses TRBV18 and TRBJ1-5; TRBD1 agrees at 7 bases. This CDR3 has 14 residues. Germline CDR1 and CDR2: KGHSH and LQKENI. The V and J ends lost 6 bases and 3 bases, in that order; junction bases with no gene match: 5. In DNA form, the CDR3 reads TGTGCCAGCTCTATGGGACAGCACAATCAGCCCCAGCATTTT. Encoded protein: CASSMGQHNQPQHF.

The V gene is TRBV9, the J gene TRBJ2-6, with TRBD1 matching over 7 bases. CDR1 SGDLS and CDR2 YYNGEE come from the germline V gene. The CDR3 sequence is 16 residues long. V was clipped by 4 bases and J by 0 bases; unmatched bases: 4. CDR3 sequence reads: CASSPHRGSGANVLTF. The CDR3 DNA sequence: TGTGCCAGCAGCCCCCACAGGGGCTCTGGGGCCAACGTCCTGACTTTC.

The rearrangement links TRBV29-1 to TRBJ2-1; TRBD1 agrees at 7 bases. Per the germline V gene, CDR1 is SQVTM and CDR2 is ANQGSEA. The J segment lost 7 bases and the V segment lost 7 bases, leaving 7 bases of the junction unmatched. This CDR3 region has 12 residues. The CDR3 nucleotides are TGCAGCGAATTCAAACAGGGGAATGAGCAGTTCTTC. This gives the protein CSEFKQGNEQFF.

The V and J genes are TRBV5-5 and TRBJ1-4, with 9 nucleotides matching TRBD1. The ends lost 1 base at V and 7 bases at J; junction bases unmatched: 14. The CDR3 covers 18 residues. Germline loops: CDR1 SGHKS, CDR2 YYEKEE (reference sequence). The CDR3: CASSLRATGTGLGEKLFF. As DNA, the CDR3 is TGTGCCAGCAGCTTGCGGGCCACCGGGACAGGGCTAGGTGAAAAACTGTTTTTT.

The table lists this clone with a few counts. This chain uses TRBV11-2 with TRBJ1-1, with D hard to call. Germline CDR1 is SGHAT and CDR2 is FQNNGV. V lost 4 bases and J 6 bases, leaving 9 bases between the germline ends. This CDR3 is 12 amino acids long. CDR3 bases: TGTGCCAGCAGCTCAATTTCGGCTGAAGCTTTCTTT. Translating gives CASSSISAEAFF.

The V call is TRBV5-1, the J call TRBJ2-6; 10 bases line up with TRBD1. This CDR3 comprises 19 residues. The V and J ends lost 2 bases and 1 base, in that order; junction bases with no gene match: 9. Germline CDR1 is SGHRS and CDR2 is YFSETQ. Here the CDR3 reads CASSLQTGQGVSGANVLTF. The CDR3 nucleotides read TGCGCCAGCAGCTTACAAACCGGACAGGGGGTTTCTGGGGCCAACGTCCTGACTTTC. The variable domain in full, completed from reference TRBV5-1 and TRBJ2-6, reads KAGVTQTPRYLIKTRGQQVTLSCSPISGHRSVSWYQQTPGQGLQFLFEYFSETQRNKGNFPGRFSGRQFSNSRSEMNVSTLELGDSALYLCASSLQTGQGVSGANVLTFGAGSRLTVL.

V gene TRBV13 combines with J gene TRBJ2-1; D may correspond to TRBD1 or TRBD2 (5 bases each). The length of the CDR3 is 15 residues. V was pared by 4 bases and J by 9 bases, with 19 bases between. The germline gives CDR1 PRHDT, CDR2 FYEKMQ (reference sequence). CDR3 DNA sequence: TGTGCCAGCAGCTCACCCGGACTGGGGCGCGGTGAGCAGTTCTTC. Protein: CASSSPGLGRGEQFF.

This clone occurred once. CDR3 DNA: TGTGCCAGCAGTCTAAGTTCCTACGAGCAGTACTTC. Translated: CASSLSSYEQYF. The rearrangement links TRBV6-1 to TRBJ2-7; no clear D. CDR1 and CDR2 from the germline V gene are MNHNS and SASEGT. V lost 5 bases to trimming and J lost 1 base, with 6 bases between them. The CDR3 has 12 residues.

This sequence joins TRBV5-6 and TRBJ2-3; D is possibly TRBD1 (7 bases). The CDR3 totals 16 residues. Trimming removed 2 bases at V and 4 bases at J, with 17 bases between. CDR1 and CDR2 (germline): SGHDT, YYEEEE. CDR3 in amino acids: CASSLQRGGGSDTQYF. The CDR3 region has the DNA TGTGCCAGCAGCTTACAACGCGGAGGGGGCTCAGATACGCAGTATTTT. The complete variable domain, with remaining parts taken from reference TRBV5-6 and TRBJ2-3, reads DAGVTQSPTHLIKTRGQQVTLRCSPKSGHDTVSWYQQALGQGPQFIFQYYEEEERQRGNFPDRFSGHQFPNYSSELNVNALLLGDSALYLCASSLQRGGGSDTQYFGPGTRLTVL.

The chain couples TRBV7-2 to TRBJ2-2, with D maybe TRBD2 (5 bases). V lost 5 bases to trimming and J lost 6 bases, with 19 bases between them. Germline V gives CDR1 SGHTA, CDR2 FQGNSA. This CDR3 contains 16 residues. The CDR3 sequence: CASSIRGIASPGELFF. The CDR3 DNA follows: TGTGCCAGCAGCATCCGAGGGATAGCTTCCCCCGGGGAGCTGTTTTTT.

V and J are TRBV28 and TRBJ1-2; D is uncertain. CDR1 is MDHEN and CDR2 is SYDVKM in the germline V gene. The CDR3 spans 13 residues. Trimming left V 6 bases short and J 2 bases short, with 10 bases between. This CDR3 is CASSLEQNYGYTF. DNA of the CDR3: TGTGCCAGCAGCCTTGAGCAGAACTATGGCTACACCTTC.

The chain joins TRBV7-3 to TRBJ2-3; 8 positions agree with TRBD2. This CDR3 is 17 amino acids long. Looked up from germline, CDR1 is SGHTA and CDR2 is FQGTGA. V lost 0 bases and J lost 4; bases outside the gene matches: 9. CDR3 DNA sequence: TGTGCCAGCAGCTTAACCGGAGTAGCGGGGAATCCAGATACGCAGTATTTT. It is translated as CASSLTGVAGNPDTQYF.

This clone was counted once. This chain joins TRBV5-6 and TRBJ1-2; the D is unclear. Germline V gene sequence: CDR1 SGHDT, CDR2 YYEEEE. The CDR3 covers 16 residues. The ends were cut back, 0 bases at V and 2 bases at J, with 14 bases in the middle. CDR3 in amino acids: CASSLGAGKLNYGYTF. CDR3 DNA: TGTGCCAGCAGCTTGGGGGCAGGAAAACTGAACTATGGCTACACCTTC.

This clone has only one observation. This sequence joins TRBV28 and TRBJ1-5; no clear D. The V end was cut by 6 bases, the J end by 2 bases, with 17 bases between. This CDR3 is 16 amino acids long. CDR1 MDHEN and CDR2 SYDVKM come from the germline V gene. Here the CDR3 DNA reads TGTGCCAGCAGCACCCTCGGGGTGGTACGCAATCAGCCCCAGCATTTT. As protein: CASSTLGVVRNQPQHF.

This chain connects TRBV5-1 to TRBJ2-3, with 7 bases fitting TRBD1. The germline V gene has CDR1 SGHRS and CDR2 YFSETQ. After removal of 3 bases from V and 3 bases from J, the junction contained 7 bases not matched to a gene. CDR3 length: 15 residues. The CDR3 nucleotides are TGCGCCAGCAGCTCGACAGGGCGTGCGACAGATACGCAGTATTTT. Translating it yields CASSSTGRATDTQYF.

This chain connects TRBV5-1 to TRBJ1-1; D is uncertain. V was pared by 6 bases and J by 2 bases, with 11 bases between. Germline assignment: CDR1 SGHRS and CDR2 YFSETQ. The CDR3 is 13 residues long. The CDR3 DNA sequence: TGCGCCAGCACCGACGGGGTCAACACTGAAGCTTTCTTT. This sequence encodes CASTDGVNTEAFF.

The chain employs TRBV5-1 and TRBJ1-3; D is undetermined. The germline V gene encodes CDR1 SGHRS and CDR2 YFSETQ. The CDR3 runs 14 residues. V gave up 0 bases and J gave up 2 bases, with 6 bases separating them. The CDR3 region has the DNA TGCGCCAGCAGCTTGGGCGGGCCTGGAAACACCATATATTTT. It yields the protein CASSLGGPGNTIYF.